These 5 T cell receptor beta chains originate from one sample sequenced in a study of blood T cells in healthy people across ages. Primers used in a second PCR of roughly 6 to 12 cycles were a sample-barcoded 5' primer and a J-beta primer mix. TCRdb redid the calling of the 5' RACE reads with MiXCR, one entry per CDR3 protein. The sample has roughly 1.6 million distinct CDR3 sequences, around 35% seen once. Sequencing was carried out using blood. All receptors come from a woman in her twenties or thirties in good health.

This sequence joins TRBV27 and TRBJ2-7; D is undetermined. V was cut by 6 bases and J by 4 bases, with 10 bases left in between. Germline V gives CDR1 MNHEY, CDR2 SMNVEV (reference sequence). The CDR3 extends over 12 amino acids. CDR3 protein: CASRSPIYEQYF. CDR3 DNA: TGTGCCAGCAGATCCCCCATTTACGAGCAGTACTTC.

This chain uses TRBV6-5 with TRBJ1-5; the D gene is possibly TRBD1 (5 bases). V was shortened by 2 bases and J by 0 bases, with 14 bases between the two germline ends. Germline V gene data show CDR1 as MNHEY and CDR2 as SVGAGI. The CDR3 length is 17 residues. The CDR3 is CASSYRGSQFSNQPQHF. The CDR3 DNA follows: TGTGCCAGCAGTTACCGGGGGAGCCAATTTAGCAATCAGCCCCAGCATTTT.

This clonotype has at least ten counts. V gene TRBV6-1 combines with J gene TRBJ2-7; D gene ambiguous. Deletions cut 2 bases from V and 5 bases from J, with 4 bases between. The CDR3 has 11 amino acids. CDR1 is MNHNS, CDR2 SASEGT, per germline. Here the CDR3 reads CASSERNEQYF. CDR3 DNA: TGTGCCAGCAGTGAAAGGAACGAGCAGTACTTC.

The V gene is TRBV6-4, the J gene TRBJ2-3; weak D call: TRBD2 (6 bases). Trimming took 3 bases from V and 1 from J, leaving 14 bases between them. The CDR3 extends over 16 amino acids. Germline V gene data show CDR1 as MRHNA and CDR2 as SNTAGT. CDR3 region: CASSDHGTRGTDTQYF. In DNA, the CDR3 is TGTGCCAGCAGTGATCACGGGACTCGAGGCACAGATACGCAGTATTTT.

This clonotype was found many times. DNA for the CDR3: TGCGCCAGCAGCCAAGGACAGGGGGCCGACGAGCAGTACTTC. Its translation: CASSQGQGADEQYF. V usage is TRBV4-1 and J usage is TRBJ2-7; 10 bases align to TRBD1. CDR3 length: 14 amino acids. Germline CDR1 is MGHRA and CDR2 is YSYEKL. J was trimmed by 5 bases and V by 1 base; bases with no gene match: 2.